This T cell receptor (beta chain) was found in a study of T-cell memory formation after mild COVID-19. Study results and caveats: That cross-reactive memory joined was suggested by some responding clones appearing in pre-infection memory.

A 5'RACE reaction primed in the constant segment made cDNA libraries of TCR alpha and TCR beta, and these carried sample barcodes and UMIs. Using its own MiXCR run on the 5' RACE reads, TCRdb lists one record per CDR3 protein. The sample consists of a few hundred thousand distinct CDR3 sequences, 21% of them appearing once. Germline assignment: CDR1 SQVTM and CDR2 ANQGSEA. The V and J ends lost 6 bases and 4 bases, in that order; junction bases with no gene match: 8. The CDR3 contains 14 residues. Comment on this clonotype: Its antigen is undetermined.

Input material: PBMCs or a T cell subset sorted from them (not recorded which). The chain is built from TRBV29-1 and TRBJ1-5; TRBD1 matches 8 bases. The clonotype originates from an adult woman who had mild COVID-19 (a few samples of this study predate the infection). Cell type and time point are not known. This chain's CDR3 is CSVATGTGNQPQHF. The CDR3 DNA reads TGCAGCGTAGCGACCGGGACAGGTAATCAGCCCCAGCATTTT.